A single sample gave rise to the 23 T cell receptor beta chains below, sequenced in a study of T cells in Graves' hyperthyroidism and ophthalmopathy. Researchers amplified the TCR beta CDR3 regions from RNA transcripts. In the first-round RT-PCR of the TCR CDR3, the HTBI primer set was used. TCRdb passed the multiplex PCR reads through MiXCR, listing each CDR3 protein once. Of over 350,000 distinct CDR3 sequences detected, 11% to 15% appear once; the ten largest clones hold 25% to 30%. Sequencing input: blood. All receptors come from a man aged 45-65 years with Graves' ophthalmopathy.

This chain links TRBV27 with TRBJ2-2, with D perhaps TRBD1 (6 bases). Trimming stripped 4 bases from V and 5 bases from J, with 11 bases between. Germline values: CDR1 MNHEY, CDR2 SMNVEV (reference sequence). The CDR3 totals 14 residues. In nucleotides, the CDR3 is TGTGCCAGCAGTTCGACAGGTTTGACCGGGGAGCTGTTTTTT. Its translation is CASSSTGLTGELFF.

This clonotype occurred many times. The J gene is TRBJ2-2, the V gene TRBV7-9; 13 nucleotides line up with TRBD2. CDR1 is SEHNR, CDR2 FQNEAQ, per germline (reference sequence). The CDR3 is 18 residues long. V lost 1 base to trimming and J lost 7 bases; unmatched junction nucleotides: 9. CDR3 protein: CASSLESGLAGVHGELFF. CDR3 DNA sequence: TGTGCCAGCAGCTTAGAGTCTGGACTAGCGGGGGTGCACGGGGAGCTGTTTTTT.

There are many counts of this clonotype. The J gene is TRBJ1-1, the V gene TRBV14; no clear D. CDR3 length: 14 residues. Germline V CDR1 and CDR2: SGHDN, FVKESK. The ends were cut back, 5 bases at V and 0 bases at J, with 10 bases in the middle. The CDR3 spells CASSSAALNTEAFF. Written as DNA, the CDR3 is TGTGCCAGCAGCTCAGCGGCCCTGAACACTGAAGCTTTCTTT.

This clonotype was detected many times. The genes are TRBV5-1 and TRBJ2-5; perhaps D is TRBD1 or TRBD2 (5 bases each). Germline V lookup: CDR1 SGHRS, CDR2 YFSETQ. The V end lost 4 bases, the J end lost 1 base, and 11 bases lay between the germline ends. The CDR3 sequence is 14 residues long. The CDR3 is CASSTGPTQETQYF. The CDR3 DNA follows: TGCGCCAGCAGCACGGGACCGACCCAAGAGACCCAGTACTTC.

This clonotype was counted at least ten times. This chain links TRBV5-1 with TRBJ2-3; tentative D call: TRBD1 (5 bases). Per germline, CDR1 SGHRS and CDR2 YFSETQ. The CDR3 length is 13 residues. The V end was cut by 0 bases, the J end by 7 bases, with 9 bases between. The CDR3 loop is CASSLDGQNTQYF. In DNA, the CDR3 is TGCGCCAGCAGCTTGGACGGACAAAATACGCAGTATTTT.

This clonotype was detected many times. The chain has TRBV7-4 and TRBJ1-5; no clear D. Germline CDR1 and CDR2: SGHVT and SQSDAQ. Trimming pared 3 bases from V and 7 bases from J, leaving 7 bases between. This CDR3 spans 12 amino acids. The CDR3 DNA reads TGTGCCAGCAGCTTGAGGACCCAGCCCCAGCATTTT. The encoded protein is CASSLRTQPQHF.

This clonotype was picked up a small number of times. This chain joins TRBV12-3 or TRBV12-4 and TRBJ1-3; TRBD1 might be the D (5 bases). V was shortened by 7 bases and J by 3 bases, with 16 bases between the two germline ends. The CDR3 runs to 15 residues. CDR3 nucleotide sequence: TGTGCCAGCACTCCCTCAGGGATCTTTGGAAACACCATATATTTT. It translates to CASTPSGIFGNTIYF.

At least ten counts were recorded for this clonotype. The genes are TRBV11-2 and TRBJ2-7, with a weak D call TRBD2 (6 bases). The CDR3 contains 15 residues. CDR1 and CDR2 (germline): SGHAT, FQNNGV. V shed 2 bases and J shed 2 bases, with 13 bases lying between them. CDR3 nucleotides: TGTGCCAGCAGCTTAAGCCCCGGGAGTACCTACGAGCAGTACTTC. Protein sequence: CASSLSPGSTYEQYF. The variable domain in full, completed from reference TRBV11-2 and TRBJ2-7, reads EAGVAQSPRYKIIEKRQSVAFWCNPISGHATLYWYQQILGQGPKLLIQFQNNGVVDDSQLPKDRFSAERLKGVDSTLKIQPAKLEDSAVYLCASSLSPGSTYEQYFGPGTRLTVT.

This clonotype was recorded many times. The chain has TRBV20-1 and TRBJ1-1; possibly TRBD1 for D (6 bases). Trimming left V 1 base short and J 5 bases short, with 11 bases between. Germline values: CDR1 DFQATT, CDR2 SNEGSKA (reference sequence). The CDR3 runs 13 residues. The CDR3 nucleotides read TGCAGTGCTAGAGGGGGGGGCCGGACTGAAGCTTTCTTT. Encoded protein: CSARGGGRTEAFF.

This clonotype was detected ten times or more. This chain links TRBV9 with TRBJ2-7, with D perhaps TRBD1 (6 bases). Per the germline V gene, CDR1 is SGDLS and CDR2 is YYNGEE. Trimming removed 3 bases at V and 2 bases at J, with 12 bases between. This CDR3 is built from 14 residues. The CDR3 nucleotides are TGTGCCAGCAGCGCCGGACAGCCCCCCTACGAGCAGTACTTC. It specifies CASSAGQPPYEQYF.

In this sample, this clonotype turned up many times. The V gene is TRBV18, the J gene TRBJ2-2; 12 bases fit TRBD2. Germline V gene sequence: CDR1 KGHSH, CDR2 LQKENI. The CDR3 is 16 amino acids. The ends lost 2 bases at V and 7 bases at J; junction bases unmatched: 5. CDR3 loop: CASSPGLAGSDGELFF. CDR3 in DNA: TGTGCCAGCTCACCAGGACTAGCGGGATCGGACGGGGAGCTGTTTTTT.

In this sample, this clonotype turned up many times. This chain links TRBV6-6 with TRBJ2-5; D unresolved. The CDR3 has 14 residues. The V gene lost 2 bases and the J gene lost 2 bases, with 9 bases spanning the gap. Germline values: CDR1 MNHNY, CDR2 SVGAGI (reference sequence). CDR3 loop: CASSYMGRQETQYF. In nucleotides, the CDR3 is TGTGCCAGCAGTTACATGGGCAGGCAAGAGACCCAGTACTTC.

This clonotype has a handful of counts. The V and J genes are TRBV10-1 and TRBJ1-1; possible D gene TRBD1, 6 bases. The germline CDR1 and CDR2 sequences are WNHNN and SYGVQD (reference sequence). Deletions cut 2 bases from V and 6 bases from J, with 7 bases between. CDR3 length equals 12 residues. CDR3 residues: CASSEGQSEAFF. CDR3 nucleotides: TGCGCCAGCAGTGAGGGACAGTCTGAAGCTTTCTTT.

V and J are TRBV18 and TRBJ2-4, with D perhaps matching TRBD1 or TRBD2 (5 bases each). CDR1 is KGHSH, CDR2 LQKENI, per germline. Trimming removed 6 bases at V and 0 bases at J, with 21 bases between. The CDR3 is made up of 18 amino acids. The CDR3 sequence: CASSGTSPGGLAKNIQYF. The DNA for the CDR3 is TGTGCCAGCTCCGGGACCTCCCCCGGCGGGTTAGCCAAAAACATTCAGTACTTC. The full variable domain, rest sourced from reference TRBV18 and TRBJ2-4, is NAGVMQNPRHLVRRRGQEARLRCSPMKGHSHVYWYRQLPEEGLKFMVYLQKENIIDESGMPKERFSAEFPKEGPSILRIQQVVRGDSAAYFCASSGTSPGGLAKNIQYFGAGTRLSVL.

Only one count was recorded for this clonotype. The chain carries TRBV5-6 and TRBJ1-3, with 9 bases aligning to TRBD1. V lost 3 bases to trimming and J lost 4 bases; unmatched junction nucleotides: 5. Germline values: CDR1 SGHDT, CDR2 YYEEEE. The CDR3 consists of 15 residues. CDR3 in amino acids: CASSWGQGSGNTIYF. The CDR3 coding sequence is TGTGCCAGCAGCTGGGGACAGGGATCAGGAAACACCATATATTTT.

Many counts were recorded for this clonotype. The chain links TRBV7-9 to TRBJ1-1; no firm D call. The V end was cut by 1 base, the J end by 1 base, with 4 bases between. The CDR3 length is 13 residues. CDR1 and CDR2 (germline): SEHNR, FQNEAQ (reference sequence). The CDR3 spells CASSLEGNTEAFF. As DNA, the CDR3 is TGTGCCAGCAGCTTAGAAGGGAACACTGAAGCTTTCTTT.

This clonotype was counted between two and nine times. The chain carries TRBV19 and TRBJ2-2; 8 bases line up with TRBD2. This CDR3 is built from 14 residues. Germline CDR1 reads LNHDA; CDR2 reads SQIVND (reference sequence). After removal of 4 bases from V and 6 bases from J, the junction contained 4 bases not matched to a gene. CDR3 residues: CASSRREGSGELFF. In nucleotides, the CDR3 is TGTGCCAGTAGTAGACGGGAGGGGTCCGGGGAGCTGTTTTTT.

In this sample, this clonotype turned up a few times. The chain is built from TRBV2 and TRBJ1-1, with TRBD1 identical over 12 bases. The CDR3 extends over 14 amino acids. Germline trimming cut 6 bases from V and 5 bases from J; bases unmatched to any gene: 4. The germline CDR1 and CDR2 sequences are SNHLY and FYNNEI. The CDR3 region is CASRPGQGATEAFF. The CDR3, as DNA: TGTGCCAGCAGACCGGGACAGGGGGCGACTGAAGCTTTCTTT.

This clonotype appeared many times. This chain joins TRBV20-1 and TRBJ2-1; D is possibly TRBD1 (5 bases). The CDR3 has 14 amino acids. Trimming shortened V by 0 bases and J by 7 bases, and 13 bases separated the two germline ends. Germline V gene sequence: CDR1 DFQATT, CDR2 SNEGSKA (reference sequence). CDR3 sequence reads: CSARDAEGVNEQFF. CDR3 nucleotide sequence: TGCAGTGCTAGAGATGCAGAAGGGGTGAATGAGCAGTTCTTC.

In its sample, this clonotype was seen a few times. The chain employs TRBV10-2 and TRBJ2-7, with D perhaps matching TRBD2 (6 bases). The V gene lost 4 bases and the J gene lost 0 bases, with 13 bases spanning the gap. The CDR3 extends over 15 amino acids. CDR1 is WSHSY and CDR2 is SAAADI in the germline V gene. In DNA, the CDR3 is TGCGCCAGCAGTGGTCTGCGGGGAAGCTCCTACGAGCAGTACTTC. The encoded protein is CASSGLRGSSYEQYF.

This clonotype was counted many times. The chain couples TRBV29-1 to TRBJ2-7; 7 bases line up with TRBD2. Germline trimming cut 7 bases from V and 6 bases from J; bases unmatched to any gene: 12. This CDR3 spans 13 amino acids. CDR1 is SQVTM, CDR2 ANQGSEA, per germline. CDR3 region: CSAWETSSLEQYF. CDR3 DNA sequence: TGCAGCGCATGGGAGACTAGCTCCCTCGAGCAGTACTTC.

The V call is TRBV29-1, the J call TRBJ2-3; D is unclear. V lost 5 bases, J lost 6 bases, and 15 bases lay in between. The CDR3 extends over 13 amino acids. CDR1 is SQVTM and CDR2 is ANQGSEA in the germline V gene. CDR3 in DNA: TGCAGCGTTTACGGTACGTCAATCGATACGCAGTATTTT. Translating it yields CSVYGTSIDTQYF.

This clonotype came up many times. CDR3: CATSRLDDRDSPLHF. CDR3 DNA: TGTGCCACCAGCAGATTGGACGATAGAGATTCACCCCTCCACTTT. V is TRBV15 and J is TRBJ1-6; D uncertain. Germline V gene sequence: CDR1 LNHNV, CDR2 YYDKDF (reference sequence). There are 15 residues in the CDR3. Deletions cut 2 bases from V and 8 bases from J, with 13 bases between. Looking up the rest from reference TRBV15 and TRBJ1-6 gives the full variable domain: DAMVIQNPRYQVTQFGKPVTLSCSQTLNHNVMYWYQQKSSQAPKLLFHYYDKDFNNEADTPDNFQSRRPNTSFCFLDIRSPGLGDTAMYLCATSRLDDRDSPLHFGNGTRLTVT.